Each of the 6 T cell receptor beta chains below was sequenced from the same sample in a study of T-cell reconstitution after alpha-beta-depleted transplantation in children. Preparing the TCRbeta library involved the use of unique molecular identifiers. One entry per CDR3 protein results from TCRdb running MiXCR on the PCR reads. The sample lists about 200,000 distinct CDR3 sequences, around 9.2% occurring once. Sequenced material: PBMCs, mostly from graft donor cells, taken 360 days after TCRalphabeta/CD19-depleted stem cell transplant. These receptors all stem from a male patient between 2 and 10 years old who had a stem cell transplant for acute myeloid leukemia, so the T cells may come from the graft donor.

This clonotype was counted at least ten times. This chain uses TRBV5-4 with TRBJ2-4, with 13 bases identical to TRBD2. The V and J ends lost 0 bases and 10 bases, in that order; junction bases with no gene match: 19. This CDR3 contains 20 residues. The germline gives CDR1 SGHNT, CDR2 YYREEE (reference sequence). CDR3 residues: CASSLVGLAGVVDVLGIQYF. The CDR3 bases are TGTGCCAGCAGCTTGGTTGGACTAGCGGGGGTCGTTGATGTTTTGGGGATTCAGTACTTC.

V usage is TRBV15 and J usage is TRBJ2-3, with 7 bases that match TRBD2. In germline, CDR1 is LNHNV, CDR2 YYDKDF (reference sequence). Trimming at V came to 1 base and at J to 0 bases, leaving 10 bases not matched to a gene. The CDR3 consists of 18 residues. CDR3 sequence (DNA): TGTGCCACCAGCAGAGCGGCGGCGGGGGACTATAGCACAGATACGCAGTATTTT. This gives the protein CATSRAAAGDYSTDTQYF.

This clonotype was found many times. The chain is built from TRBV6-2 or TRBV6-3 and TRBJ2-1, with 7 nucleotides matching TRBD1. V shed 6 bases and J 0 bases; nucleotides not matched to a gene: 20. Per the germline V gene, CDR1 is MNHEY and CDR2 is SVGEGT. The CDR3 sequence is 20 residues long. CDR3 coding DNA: TGTGCCAGCAGACCCCGACAGGGTAAGGACGGATATCTCTCCTACAATGAGCAGTTCTTC. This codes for CASRPRQGKDGYLSYNEQFF.

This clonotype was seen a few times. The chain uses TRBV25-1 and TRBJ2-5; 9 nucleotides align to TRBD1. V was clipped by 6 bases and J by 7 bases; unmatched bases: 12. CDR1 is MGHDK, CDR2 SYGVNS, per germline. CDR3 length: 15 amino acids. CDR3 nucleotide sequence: TGTGCCAGCAGCAGGGGGACAGGGCTTAAGAGGACCCAGTACTTC. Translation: CASSRGTGLKRTQYF.

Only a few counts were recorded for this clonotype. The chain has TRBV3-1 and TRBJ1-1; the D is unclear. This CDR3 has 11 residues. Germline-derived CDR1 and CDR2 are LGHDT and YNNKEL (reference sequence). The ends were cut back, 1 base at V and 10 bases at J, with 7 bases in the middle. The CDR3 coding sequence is TGTGCCAGCAGCCAAGGCACCCCAGCTTTCTTT. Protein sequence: CASSQGTPAFF.

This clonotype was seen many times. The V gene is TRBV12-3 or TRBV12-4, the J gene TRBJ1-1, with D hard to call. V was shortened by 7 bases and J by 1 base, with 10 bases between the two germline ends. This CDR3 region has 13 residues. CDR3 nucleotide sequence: TGTGCCAGCACCAAGGTCAGGAACACTGAAGCTTTCTTT. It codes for CASTKVRNTEAFF.